This is a list of T cell receptor beta chains from one sample in a study of OX40 agonist ivuxolimab in advanced cancers. The method was immunoSEQ multiplex PCR; TCRdb's version includes in-frame clones alone and lacks a portion of them. Found here are roughly 56,000 clones, 65% to 85% of them singletons; the top ten hold around 4.5%. The material sequenced was CD4+ or CD8+ T cells sorted from blood, taken in a trial of the OX40 agonist ivuxolimab. These receptors all come from an adult with an advanced solid tumor such as melanoma, head and neck, liver or kidney cancer. The CDR3 runs from the conserved cysteine through the conserved F or W. A D gene is named only where the DNA matches it firmly. Only some rows state a clone size, as once, few, many or a class for expanded clones.

abundance	d_gene	v_gene	j_gene	CDR3aa	CDR3nt
once	.	TRBV2	TRBJ1-1	CASSLQENTEAFF	TGTGCCAGCAGTTTACAGGAGAACACTGAAGCTTTCTTT
.	TRBD1	TRBV5-4	TRBJ1-2	CASSQDTAGGNVYGYTF	TGTGCCAGCAGCCAAGATACCGCAGGGGGAAATGTCTATGGCTACACCTTC
.	TRBD1	TRBV15	TRBJ1-6	CATSIYRGVSNSPLHF	TGTGCCACCAGCATTTACAGGGGGGTCAGTAATTCACCCCTCCACTTT
.	TRBD1	TRBV19	TRBJ2-2	CASNPTGPTGELFF	TGTGCCAGTAACCCGACAGGGCCTACGGGGGAGCTGTTTTTT
.	.	TRBV7-8	TRBJ2-5	CASSWWAGETQYF	TGTGCCAGCAGCTGGTGGGCCGGGGAGACCCAGTACTTC
.	TRBD2	TRBV10-2	TRBJ2-1	CASSESSGSSYNEQFF	TGCGCCAGCAGTGAATCTAGCGGTAGCTCCTACAATGAGCAGTTCTTC
.	.	TRBV2	TRBJ1-1	CASRGVRGNTEAFF	TGTGCCAGCAGGGGGGTCAGGGGGAACACTGAAGCTTTCTTT
.	.	TRBV5-4	TRBJ2-6	CASSLVLGGFRTGANVLTF	TGTGCCAGCAGCTTGGTTCTCGGGGGCTTCCGAACTGGGGCCAACGTCCTGACTTTC
.	.	TRBV6-6	TRBJ2-7	CASTKGGTSYEQYF	TGTGCCAGCACCAAGGGCGGGACTTCCTACGAGCAGTACTTC
.	TRBD1	TRBV5-8	TRBJ1-1	CASRLQGAAEAFF	TGTGCCAGCAGACTACAGGGGGCGGCTGAAGCTTTCTTT
once	.	TRBV28	TRBJ1-6	CASRAGTLKNSPLHF	TGTGCCAGCAGAGCCGGGACACTAAAGAATTCACCCCTCCACTTT
.	.	TRBV15	TRBJ2-2	CATSRVRGNIGELFF	TGTGCCACCAGCAGAGTTCGGGGTAATATCGGGGAGCTGTTTTTT
.	.	TRBV6-1	TRBJ1-4	CASSTNRANNEKLFF	TGTGCCAGCAGTACCAACAGGGCCAATAATGAAAAACTGTTTTTT
.	TRBD2	TRBV7-8	TRBJ2-7	CASSRSGGLREQYF	TGTGCCAGCAGCCGATCGGGGGGTCTCCGCGAGCAGTACTTC
.	TRBD2	TRBV5-6	TRBJ2-7	CASKGTSTFVSYEQYF	TGTGCCAGCAAGGGGACTAGCACCTTCGTTTCCTACGAGCAGTACTTC